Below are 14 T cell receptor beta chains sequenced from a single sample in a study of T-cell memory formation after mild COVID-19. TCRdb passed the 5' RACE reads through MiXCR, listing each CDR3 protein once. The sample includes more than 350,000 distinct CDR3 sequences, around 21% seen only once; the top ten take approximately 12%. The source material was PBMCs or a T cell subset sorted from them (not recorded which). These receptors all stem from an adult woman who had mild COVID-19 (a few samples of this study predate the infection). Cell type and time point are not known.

CDR3 amino acids: CASSLGWSNQPQHF. The CDR3 DNA reads as TGTGCCAGCAGTTTAGGTTGGAGCAATCAGCCCCAGCATTTT. V gene TRBV27 combines with J gene TRBJ1-5; D unclear. Germline CDR1 reads MNHEY; CDR2 reads SMNVEV (reference sequence). The length of the CDR3 is 14 residues. The V end lost 2 bases, the J end lost 1 base, and 6 bases lay between the germline ends.

CDR3 DNA sequence: TGCAGTGCTATTGGGGCAGACCAAGAGACCCAGTACTTC. As protein: CSAIGADQETQYF. This chain connects TRBV20-1 to TRBJ2-5, with D perhaps matching TRBD1 (5 bases). V lost 4 bases and J lost 0, with 9 bases in between. This CDR3 contains 13 residues. Per the germline V gene, CDR1 is DFQATT and CDR2 is SNEGSKA (reference sequence).

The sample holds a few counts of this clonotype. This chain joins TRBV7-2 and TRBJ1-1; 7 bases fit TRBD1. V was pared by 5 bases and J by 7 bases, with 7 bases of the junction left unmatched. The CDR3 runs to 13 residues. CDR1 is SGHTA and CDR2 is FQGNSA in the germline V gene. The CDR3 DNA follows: TGTGCCAGCAGCCAAGACAGGGCTGGTGAAGCTTTCTTT. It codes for CASSQDRAGEAFF. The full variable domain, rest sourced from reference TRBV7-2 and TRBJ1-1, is GAGVSQSPSNKVTEKGKDVELRCDPISGHTALYWYRQSLGQGLEFLIYFQGNSAPDKSGLPSDRFSAERTGGSVSTLTIQRTQQEDSAVYLCASSQDRAGEAFFGQGTRLTVV.

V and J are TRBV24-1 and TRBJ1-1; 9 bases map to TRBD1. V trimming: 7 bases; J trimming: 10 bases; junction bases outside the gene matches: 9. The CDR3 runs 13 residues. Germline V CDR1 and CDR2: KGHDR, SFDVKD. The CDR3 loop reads CATSRNTGQGAFF. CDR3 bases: TGTGCCACCAGCCGAAACACGGGACAGGGAGCTTTCTTT.

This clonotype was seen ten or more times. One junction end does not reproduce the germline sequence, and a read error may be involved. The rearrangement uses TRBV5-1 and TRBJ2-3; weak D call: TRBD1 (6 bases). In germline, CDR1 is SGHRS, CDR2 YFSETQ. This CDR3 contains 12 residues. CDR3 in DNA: TGTGCCAGCAGCTTAGGGGGAGATACGCAGTATTTT. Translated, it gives CASSLGGDTQYF.

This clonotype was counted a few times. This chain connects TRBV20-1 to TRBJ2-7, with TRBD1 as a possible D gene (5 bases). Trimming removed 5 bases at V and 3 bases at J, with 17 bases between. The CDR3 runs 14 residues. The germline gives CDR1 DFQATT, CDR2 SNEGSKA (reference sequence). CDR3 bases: TGCAGTGCTCCGACGCGACAGAAAGACTACGAGCAGTACTTC. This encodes CSAPTRQKDYEQYF.

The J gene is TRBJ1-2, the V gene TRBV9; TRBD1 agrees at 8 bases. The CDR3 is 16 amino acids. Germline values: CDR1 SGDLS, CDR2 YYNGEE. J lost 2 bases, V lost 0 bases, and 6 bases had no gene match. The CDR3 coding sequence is TGTGCCAGCAGCGTAGGTGGAGGGGACAGGAACTATGGCTACACCTTC. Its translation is CASSVGGGDRNYGYTF.

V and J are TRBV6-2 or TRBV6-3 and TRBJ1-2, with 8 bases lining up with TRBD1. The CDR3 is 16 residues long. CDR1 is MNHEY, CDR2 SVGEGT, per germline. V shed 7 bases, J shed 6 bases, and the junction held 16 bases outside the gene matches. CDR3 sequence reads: CASIQQERQGADGYTF. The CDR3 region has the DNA TGTGCCAGCATTCAACAAGAGAGGCAGGGGGCTGATGGCTACACCTTC.

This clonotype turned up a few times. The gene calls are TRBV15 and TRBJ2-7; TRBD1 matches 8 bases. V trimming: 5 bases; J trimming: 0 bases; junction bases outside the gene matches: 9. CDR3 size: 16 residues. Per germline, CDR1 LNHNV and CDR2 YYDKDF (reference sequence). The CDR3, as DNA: TGTGCCACCAGCTCGCGCAGACAGGGGAACTCCTACGAGCAGTACTTC. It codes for CATSSRRQGNSYEQYF.

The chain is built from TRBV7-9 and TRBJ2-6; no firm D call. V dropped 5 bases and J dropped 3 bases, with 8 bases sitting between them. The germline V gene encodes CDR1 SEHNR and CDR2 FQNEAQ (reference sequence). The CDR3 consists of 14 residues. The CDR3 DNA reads TGTGCCAGCAGCCCCTCCGGTGGGGCCAACGTCCTGACTTTC. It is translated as CASSPSGGANVLTF.

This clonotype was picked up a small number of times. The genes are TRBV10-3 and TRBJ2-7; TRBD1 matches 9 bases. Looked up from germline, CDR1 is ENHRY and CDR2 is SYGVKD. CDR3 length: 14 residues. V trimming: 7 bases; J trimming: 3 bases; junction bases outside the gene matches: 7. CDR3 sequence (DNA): TGTGCCATCAACCCCTCGGGACAGGGCTACGAGCAGTACTTC. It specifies CAINPSGQGYEQYF.

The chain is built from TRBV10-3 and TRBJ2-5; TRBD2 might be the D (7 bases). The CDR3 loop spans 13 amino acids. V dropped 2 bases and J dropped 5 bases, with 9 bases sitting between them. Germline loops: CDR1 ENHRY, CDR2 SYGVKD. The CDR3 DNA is TGTGCCATCAGTGAGGGCGGGGGCGAGACCCAGTACTTC. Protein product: CAISEGGGETQYF.

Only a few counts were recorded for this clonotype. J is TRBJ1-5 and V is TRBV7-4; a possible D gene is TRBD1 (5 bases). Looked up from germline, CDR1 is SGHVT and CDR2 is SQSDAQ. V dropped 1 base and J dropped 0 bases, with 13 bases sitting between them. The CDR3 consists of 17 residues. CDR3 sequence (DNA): TGTGCCAGCAGCTTAGGGGGGGAACTATATAGCAATCAGCCCCAGCATTTT. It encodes CASSLGGELYSNQPQHF.

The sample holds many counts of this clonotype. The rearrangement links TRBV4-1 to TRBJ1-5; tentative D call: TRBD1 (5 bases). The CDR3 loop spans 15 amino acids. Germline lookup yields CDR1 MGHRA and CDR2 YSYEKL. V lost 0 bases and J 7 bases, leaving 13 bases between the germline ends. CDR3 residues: CASSQEIGAGQPQHF. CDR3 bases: TGCGCCAGCAGCCAAGAGATAGGGGCCGGGCAGCCCCAGCATTTT.